This TCR beta chain appears in the sequencing data of a study of response to subunit inactivated influenza vaccine. General observations from the study: It was the authors' suggestion that each seasonal influenza vaccination recruits few new T cells.

TCRdb recomputed calls from the RT-PCR reads with MiXCR, one row per CDR3 protein. The profile shows approximately 680,000 distinct CDR3 sequences, 15% to 19% of them singletons. The CDR3 is 15 amino acids. With V trimmed by 4 bases and J by 4 bases, 9 bases remained unmatched. In germline, CDR1 is SGHDT, CDR2 YYEEEE. To note about this clonotype: Its specificity is unknown.

The material sequenced was PBMCs from blood, taken roughly 12 days after vaccination. The sequence came from a man in his fifties or sixties who received an inactivated influenza vaccine. The chain uses TRBV5-6 and TRBJ1-1; 8 bases fit TRBD1. The CDR3 coding sequence is TGTGCCAGCAGCGTCCTTTCAGGGGGCCGCACTGAAGCTTTCTTT. Translated, it gives CASSVLSGGRTEAFF.